The clone carrying this T cell receptor beta chain was seen ten or more times. Its specificity is not known. This sample was included in a study of CD8 T cells in ankylosing spondylitis. General study points: According to the report, clones linked to the disease were significantly enriched in matched synovial fluid samples taken from ankylosing spondylitis patients. What seemed typical of ankylosing spondylitis blood was a TCR beta motif built from roughly eight highly homologous variants. Disease-linked clones bore a CD8+ phenotype and were relatively rare in peripheral blood.

TCR beta libraries were made by quantitative 5'-RACE with molecular barcodes. From the 5' RACE reads, TCRdb called clonotypes with MiXCR, one entry per CDR3 protein. This table holds about 250,000 distinct CDR3 sequences, approximately 7.6% found once. Germline V gene lookup returns CDR1 SNHLY and CDR2 FYNNEI. The germline V and J ends were trimmed by 4 bases and 0 bases, with 7 bases remaining between them. The CDR3 has 15 residues. This chain joins TRBV2 and TRBJ1-6; D ambiguous. Sequenced sample: blood, either unsorted or a sorted T cell fraction (not recorded which). The receptor comes from a female donor with ankylosing spondylitis or in good health (not recorded which). The CDR3: CASSVESSYNSPLHF. The CDR3 DNA reads as TGTGCCAGCAGTGTAGAGAGCTCCTATAATTCACCCCTCCACTTT.